This TCR beta chain was sequenced for a study of shared clonotypes between healthy human individuals (TCRdb year 2020). About the study as a whole: The cohort included three men and two women between 18 and 49 years of age. Each donor's leukapheresis produced roughly between about 0.8 and 8.9 billion PBMCs. The study deeply sequenced blood TCR repertoires of 5 or 6 healthy adults to estimate repertoire size and the extent of clonotype sharing between individuals. To increase sequencing depth and limit assay-specific biases, different laboratories used diverse techniques to prepare libraries and sequence TCR repertoires. For each donor, three plates each were used for CD4 naive and CD4 memory, two plates were used for CD8 naive, and one plate was used for CD8 memory.

Points on this clone: Its recognized antigen is unknown. Base qualities are not at hand, and no much larger clone is one base apart.

Deletion took 1 base off V and 4 bases off J, with a span of 17 bases between the germline ends. The germline V gene (reference sequence) gives CDR1 as SGHAT and CDR2 as FQDESV. The CDR3 sequence holds 18 residues, the cysteine and phenylalanine included. Only CDR3 DNA remains: 54 bases, in frame from the first base. General conclusions and limits of the study: Across a handful of donors, around 5.4% of naive CD4, roughly 3.5% of naive CD8, under 2.5% of memory CD4, and about 0.4% of memory CD8 clonotypes were shared. Higher generation probabilities were observed for clonotypes shared by all four sorted-subset donors than for non-shared clonotypes. Even with the large sequencing depth, rarefaction of the sorted-subset datasets indicated that sequencing was incomplete. Sampling was limited to blood, and TCR repertoires in tissue likely differ from TCR repertoires in blood. Pairwise subsampling led to the expectation that sequencing depth would affect the degree of clonotype sharing among donors. Estimated clonotype richness was generally larger for naive than for memory subsets. Because the study included only a small number of donors, the genetic and exposure-history diversity represented was limited.

Healthy HIV-negative adults with no recently reported acute infections or vaccinations were included as donors. Every donor was a Caucasian adult residing in Nashville, Tennessee, USA. Magnetic negative selection was used to enrich CD4+ T cells, after which naive cells were positively selected on CD45RA and the negative fraction became the memory subset. After blood collection by leukapheresis, PBMCs were isolated using Ficoll-Histopaque density gradient centrifugation and then cryopreserved in the vapor phase of liquid nitrogen. Purity and quantity of every magnetically sorted T cell population were checked by analytical flow cytometry. Genomic DNA was isolated from each sorted fraction and quantified by UV absorbance on a Nanodrop 2000c. TCR CDR3 regions were amplified from genomic DNA by multiplex PCR using the deep immunoSEQ assay. Extracted genomic DNA from each cell subset was distributed evenly across all wells of several immunoSEQ 96-well plates, and each plate was treated as a replicate. Each replicate PCR for sorted subsets received around 200 ng genomic DNA, equal to 28,000 or so T cell genomes. Purified libraries were quantified with a Qubit 3.0 fluorometer, sized on a Bioanalyzer 2100, and re-quantified with the KAPA Library Quantification kit. Each immunoSEQ 96-well plate was sequenced on its own single-read 150-cycle Illumina NextSeq 550 flow cell. In the paper's pipeline: The immunoSEQ output contained only junctional sequences without quality scores, so filtering could not match that applied to full-length reads. To assign V/J genes and CDR3, sequences were annotated using PyIR, a Python wrapper for IgBLAST v1.9, with IMGT germline references. Reads were removed for weak V/J assignments (E-value above 1e-6), missing CDR3, stop codons, out-of-frame junctions, or ambiguous translated residues. A V3J clonotype was defined by an identical inferred V gene, J gene, and CDR3 amino acid sequence. Percentage overlap between repertoires was calculated by dividing the number of shared unique clonotypes by the size of the smaller repertoire. Three approaches were used to assess repertoire richness: RTK rarefaction, the Chao1 estimator, and Recon v2.1 estimates of unobserved clonotypes. OLGA was used to compute generation probabilities for all TCRbeta clonotypes that the gDNA method yielded from a few donors. In TCRdb, the immuneACCESS table is reduced to in-frame sequences with V and J assigned. These tables do not hold every clone; where another copy was compared, an unresolved V gene accounts for under half, and the others remain unexplained. V and J calls and clone size are copied from that table; D and trimming were computed from the DNA. The sample table shows about 600,000 clones, and about 96% are seen once. In total, the top ten clones hold about 0.06% of the sample.

This TCR was sampled from a woman in her thirties in good health. The rearranged chain carries TRBV11-1 and TRBJ2-6; the D segment is perhaps TRBD1 or TRBD2, each sharing 5 matched bases. Sequenced material: naive CD4+ T cells sorted from blood. The sample's cell subset or site label, decoded: CD45RA+ positively selected. At the DNA level, the sequence is TGTGCCAGCAGCTTAGGCAGGGAACTGGACTCGGGGGCCAACGTCCTGACTTTC. Its amino acids are CASSLGRELDSGANVLTF. The entire variable domain, with the stretches around the CDR3 drawn from the reference TRBV11-1 and TRBJ2-6 proteins, is EAEVAQSPRYKITEKSQAVAFWCDPISGHATLYWYRQILGQGPELLVQFQDESVVDDSQLPKDRFSAERLKGVDSTLKIQPAELGDSAMYLCASSLGRELDSGANVLTFGAGSRLTVL.